The 4 T cell receptor beta chains in this list originate from one sample, sequenced in a study of early T cells in non-severe SARS-CoV-2 infection. One entry per CDR3 protein, called by TCRdb with MiXCR from the 5' RACE reads. The sample lists some 60,000 distinct CDR3 sequences; more than 8.5% were seen once. What was sequenced was whole blood. The origin of the receptors is an adult who was a healthcare worker with PCR-confirmed SARS-CoV-2 infection or an uninfected control (not recorded which).

The V call is TRBV28, the J call TRBJ1-2; TRBD1 agrees at 8 bases. J lost 2 bases, V lost 5 bases, and 10 bases had no gene match. CDR3 length equals 16 residues. The V gene's germline CDR1 is MDHEN and CDR2 SYDVKM. The CDR3 DNA reads TGTGCCAGCAGTGTAGTATTGACAGGGGAAAACTATGGCTACACCTTC. This encodes CASSVVLTGENYGYTF.

The chain couples TRBV2 to TRBJ2-3, with unresolved D. The CDR3 runs 12 residues. Germline CDR1 and CDR2: SNHLY and FYNNEI. V was cut by 8 bases and J by 1 base, with 7 bases left in between. The CDR3 reads CASLQRTDTQYF. CDR3 bases: TGTGCCAGCCTTCAACGCACAGATACGCAGTATTTT.

This clonotype was detected many times. The chain recombines TRBV20-1 with TRBJ2-7; 11 bases fit TRBD2. The CDR3 is 12 residues long. CDR1 and CDR2 from the germline V gene are DFQATT and SNEGSKA (reference sequence). The V and J ends lost 8 bases and 6 bases, in that order; junction bases with no gene match: 6. The CDR3 coding sequence is TGCAGTTTAGCGGGAGGGCCGAGCGAGCAGTACTTC. As protein: CSLAGGPSEQYF.

Ten or more counts support this clonotype. This CDR3 reads CSNGGSPYGYTF. CDR3 nucleotides: TGCAGTAATGGGGGCAGCCCCTATGGCTACACCTTC. The chain has TRBV20-1 and TRBJ1-2, with a possible D match to TRBD1 (6 bases). Germline assignment: CDR1 DFQATT and CDR2 SNEGSKA (reference sequence). The CDR3 runs to 12 residues. V was pared by 8 bases and J by 4 bases, with 14 bases between.